This T cell receptor beta chain was profiled in a study of radiation and T cells in renal cell carcinoma. Trimming at V came to 5 bases and at J to 6 bases, leaving 3 bases not matched to a gene. Germline CDR1 is DFQATT and CDR2 is SNEGSKA (reference sequence). The CDR3 loop spans 11 amino acids. Sequenced by immunoSEQ multiplex PCR; TCRdb stores in-frame clones only, minus some. This table has 97,000 or so clones, 84% appearing once. Stated time point: blood 4 weeks post-SBRT, at nephrectomy. Treatment specified: 15 Gy SBRT to primary tumor, nephrectomy 4 weeks later. The sequence derives from a man in his 60s with renal cell carcinoma. The sample in question was blood, obtained from a patient whose treatment included radiotherapy and nephrectomy. The gene calls are TRBV20-1 and TRBJ2-7; 8 bases agree with TRBD2. CDR3 nucleotide sequence: TGCAGTGCTGAGCGGGAGAGCGAGCAGTACTTC. Amino acids: CSAERESEQYF.